The T cell receptor beta chain described here comes from a study of T cells in Graves' hyperthyroidism and ophthalmopathy. Whole-study findings and limits: Ophthalmopathy was model-predicted a median around seven months pre-onset. Expanded thyroid clonotypes (above 0.001) were mostly also found in blood.

Reasons for excluding patients were uncontrolled infection, other autoimmune disease, pregnancy or lactation. This clonotype was found many times. What it binds is not known. Amplification of TCR beta CDR3 regions used RNA as the template. When the TCR CDR3 underwent first-round RT-PCR, the HTBI primer set was used. TCRdb reprocessed the multiplex PCR reads via MiXCR and lists one record per CDR3 protein. The sample holds hundreds of thousands of distinct CDR3 sequences, about 15% seen once. The length of the CDR3 is 15 residues. Trimming took off 0 bases at V and 7 bases at J, with 12 bases between the two ends. Germline CDR1 is MNHEY and CDR2 is SMNVEV (reference sequence).

This receptor was identified in a woman between 50 and 59 years old with Graves' ophthalmopathy. V gene TRBV27 combines with J gene TRBJ1-4, with D maybe TRBD1 (5 bases). Sample: blood. DNA of the CDR3: TGTGCCAGCAGTTTATCTTCAGGGTTTCGTGAAAAACTGTTTTTT. Its protein is CASSLSSGFREKLFF.